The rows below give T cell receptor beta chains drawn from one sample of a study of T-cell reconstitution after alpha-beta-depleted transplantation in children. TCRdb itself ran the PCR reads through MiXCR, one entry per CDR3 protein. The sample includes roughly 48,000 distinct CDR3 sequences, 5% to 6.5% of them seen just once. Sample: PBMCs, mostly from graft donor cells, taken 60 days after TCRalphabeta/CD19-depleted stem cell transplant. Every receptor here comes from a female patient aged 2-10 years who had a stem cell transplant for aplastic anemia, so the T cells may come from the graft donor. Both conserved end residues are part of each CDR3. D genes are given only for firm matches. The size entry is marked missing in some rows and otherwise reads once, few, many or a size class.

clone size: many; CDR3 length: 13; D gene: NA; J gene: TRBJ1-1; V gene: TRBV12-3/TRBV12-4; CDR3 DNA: TGTGCCAGCAGTTTGAGGGTATCCCCTGAAGCTTTCTTT; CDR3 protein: CASSLRVSPEAFF
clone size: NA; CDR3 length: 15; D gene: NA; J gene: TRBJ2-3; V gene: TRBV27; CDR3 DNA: TGTGCCAGCAGGTCCCGGGGCCTCCCCACAGATACGCAGTATTTT; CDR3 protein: CASRSRGLPTDTQYF
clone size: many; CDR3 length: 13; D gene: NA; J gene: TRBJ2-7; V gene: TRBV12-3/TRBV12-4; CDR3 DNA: TGTGCCAGCAGTTTTGTGAGCTCCTACGAGCAGTACTTC; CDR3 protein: CASSFVSSYEQYF
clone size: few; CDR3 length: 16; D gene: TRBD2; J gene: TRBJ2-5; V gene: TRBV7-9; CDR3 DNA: TGTGCCAGCACTGGGGGGGAATGGGACGGCCAAGAGACCCAGTACTTC; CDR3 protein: CASTGGEWDGQETQYF
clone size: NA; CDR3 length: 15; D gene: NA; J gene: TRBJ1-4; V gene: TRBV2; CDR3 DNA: TGTGCCAGCAGCCCCATAGGGGGGAGGAGTGAAAAACTGTTTTTT; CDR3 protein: CASSPIGGRSEKLFF
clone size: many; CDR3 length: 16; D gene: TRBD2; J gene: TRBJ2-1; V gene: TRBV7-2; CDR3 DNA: TGTGCCAGCAGCTTAGGGGTGGGAGGGCCCCCCGGTGAGCAGTTCTTC; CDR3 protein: CASSLGVGGPPGEQFF
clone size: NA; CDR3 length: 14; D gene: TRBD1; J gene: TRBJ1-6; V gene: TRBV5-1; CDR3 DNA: TGCGCCAGCAGCCGGACAGGGGGCAATTCACCCCTCCACTTT; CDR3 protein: CASSRTGGNSPLHF
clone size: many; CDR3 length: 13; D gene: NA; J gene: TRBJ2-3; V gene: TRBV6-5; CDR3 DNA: TGTGCCAGCACTGGCGGATACACAGATACGCAGTATTTT; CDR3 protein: CASTGGYTDTQYF
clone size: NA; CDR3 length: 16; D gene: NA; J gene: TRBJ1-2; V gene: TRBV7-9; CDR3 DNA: TGTGCCAGCAGACCTCCCCTCCCAGGGTTTCACTATGGCTACACCTTC; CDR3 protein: CASRPPLPGFHYGYTF
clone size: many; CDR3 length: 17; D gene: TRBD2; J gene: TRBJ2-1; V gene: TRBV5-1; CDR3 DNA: TGCGCCAGCAGCTTGGGGCCTGTAGCGGGGGAATGGAATGAGCAGTTCTTC; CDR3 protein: CASSLGPVAGEWNEQFF
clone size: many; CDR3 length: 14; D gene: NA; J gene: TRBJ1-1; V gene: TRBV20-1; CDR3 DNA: TGCAGTGCTTGGGCATCGAATGGGGGCACTGAAGCTTTCTTT; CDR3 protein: CSAWASNGGTEAFF
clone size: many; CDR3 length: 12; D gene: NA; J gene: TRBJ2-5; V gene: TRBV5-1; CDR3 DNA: TGCGCCAGCAGCTCCACCCAAGAGACCCAGTACTTC; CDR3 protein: CASSSTQETQYF
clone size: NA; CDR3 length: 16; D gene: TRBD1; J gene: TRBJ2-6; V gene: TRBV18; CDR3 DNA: TGTGCCAGCTTATCGACAGGGATGAGCGGGGCCAACGTCCTGACTTTC; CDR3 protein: CASLSTGMSGANVLTF
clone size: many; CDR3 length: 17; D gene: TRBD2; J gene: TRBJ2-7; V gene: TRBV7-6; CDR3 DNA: TGTGCCAGCAGCTTAGCCCCTCTACTAGCGGGAGGAGACGAGCAGTACTTC; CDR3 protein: CASSLAPLLAGGDEQYF
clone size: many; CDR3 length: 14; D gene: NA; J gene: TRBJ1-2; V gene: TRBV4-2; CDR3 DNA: TGTGCCAGCAGCCAAGATCAGACCCGATATGGCTACACCTTC; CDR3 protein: CASSQDQTRYGYTF
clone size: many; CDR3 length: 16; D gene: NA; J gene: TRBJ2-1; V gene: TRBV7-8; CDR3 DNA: TGTGCCAGCAGCTTTTTAGGGTCGGGCTCCTACAATGAGCAGTTCTTC; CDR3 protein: CASSFLGSGSYNEQFF
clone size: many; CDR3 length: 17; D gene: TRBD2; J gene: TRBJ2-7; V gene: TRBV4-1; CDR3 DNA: TGCGCCAGCAGCCAAGGGGAACTAGCGGGGGCCCCCTACGAGCAGTACTTC; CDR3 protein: CASSQGELAGAPYEQYF
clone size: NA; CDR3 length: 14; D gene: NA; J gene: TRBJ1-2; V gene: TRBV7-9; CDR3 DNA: TGTGCCAGCAGCCAAACTGGGGGTCCCTATGGCTACACCTTC; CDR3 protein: CASSQTGGPYGYTF
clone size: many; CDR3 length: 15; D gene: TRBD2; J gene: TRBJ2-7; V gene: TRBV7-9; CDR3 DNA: TGTGCCAGCAGCGCGGGACTAGCGGGAGGAAACGAGCAGTACTTC; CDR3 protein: CASSAGLAGGNEQYF
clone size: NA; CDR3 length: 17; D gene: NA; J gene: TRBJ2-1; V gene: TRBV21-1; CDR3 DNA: TGTGCCAGCAGCAAGGGGCCAGCGGGGGATTCCTACAATGAGCAGTTCTTC; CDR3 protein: CASSKGPAGDSYNEQFF
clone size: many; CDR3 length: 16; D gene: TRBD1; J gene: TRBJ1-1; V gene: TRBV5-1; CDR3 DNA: TGCGCCAGCAGCCGCGACCCGACAGGGGCAGTCACTGAAGCTTTCTTT; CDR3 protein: CASSRDPTGAVTEAFF
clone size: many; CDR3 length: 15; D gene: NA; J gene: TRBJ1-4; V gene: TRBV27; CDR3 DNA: TGTGCCAGCAGTTTAGCATACCGGGGACTGCGCAAACTGTTTTTT; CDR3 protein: CASSLAYRGLRKLFF
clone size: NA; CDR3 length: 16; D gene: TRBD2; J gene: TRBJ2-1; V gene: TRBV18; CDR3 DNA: TGTGCCAGCTCACCCGGACTAGCGGGGGGGCAGAGGGAGCAGTTCTTC; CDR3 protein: CASSPGLAGGQREQFF
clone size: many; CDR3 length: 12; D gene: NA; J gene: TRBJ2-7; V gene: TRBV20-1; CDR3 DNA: TGCAGTGCTAGTTCAGATACCTACGAGCAGTACTTC; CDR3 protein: CSASSDTYEQYF
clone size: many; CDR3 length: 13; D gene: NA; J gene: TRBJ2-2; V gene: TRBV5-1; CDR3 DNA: TGCGCCAGCAGCTCGGGACACACCGGGGAGCTGTTTTTT; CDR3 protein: CASSSGHTGELFF
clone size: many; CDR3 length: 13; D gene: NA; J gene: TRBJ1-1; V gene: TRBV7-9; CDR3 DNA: TGTGCCAGCAGCCGCGAACATCGGACTGAAGCTTTCTTT; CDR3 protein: CASSREHRTEAFF
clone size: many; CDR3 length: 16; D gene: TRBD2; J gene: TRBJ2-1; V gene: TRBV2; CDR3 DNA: TGTGCCAGCAGTGAAGTCGGGACTAGCGGCTACAATGAGCAGTTCTTC; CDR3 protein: CASSEVGTSGYNEQFF
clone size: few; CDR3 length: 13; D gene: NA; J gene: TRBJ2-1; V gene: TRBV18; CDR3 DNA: TGTGCCAGCTCACCGGGGACCCTCAATGAGCAGTTCTTC; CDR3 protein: CASSPGTLNEQFF
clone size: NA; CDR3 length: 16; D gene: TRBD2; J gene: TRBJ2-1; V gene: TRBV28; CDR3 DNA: TGTGCCAGCAGACTTCAACTAGCGGCGAGATACAATGAGCAGTTCTTC; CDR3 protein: CASRLQLAARYNEQFF
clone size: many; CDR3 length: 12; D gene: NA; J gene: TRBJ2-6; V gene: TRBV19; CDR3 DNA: TGTGCCAGTACCGGGGGGGCCAACGTCCTGACTTTC; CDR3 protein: CASTGGANVLTF
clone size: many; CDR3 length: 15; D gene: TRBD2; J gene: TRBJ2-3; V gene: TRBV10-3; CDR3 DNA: TGTGCCATCAGTGATTTGGGGACTAGAACAAATACGCAGTATTTT; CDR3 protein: CAISDLGTRTNTQYF
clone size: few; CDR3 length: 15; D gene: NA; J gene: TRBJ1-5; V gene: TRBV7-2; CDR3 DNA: TGTGCCAGCAGCTTGACCCCACTTAGCAATCAGCCCCAGCATTTT; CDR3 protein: CASSLTPLSNQPQHF
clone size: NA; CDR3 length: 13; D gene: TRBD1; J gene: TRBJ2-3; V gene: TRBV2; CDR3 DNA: TGTGCCAGCAGGGGACAGGGCGCAGATACGCAGTATTTT; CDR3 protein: CASRGQGADTQYF
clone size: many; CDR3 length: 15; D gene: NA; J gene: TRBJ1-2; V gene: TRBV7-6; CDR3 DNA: TGTGCCAGCAGCTTAGTGGGAGACGGACCTTATGGCTACACCTTC; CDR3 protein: CASSLVGDGPYGYTF
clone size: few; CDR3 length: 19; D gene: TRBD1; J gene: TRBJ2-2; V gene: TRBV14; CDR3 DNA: TGTGCCAGCAGCCAAGGGGTTTCGAAGACAGGGTTGGGAACCGGGGAGCTGTTTTTT; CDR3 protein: CASSQGVSKTGLGTGELFF
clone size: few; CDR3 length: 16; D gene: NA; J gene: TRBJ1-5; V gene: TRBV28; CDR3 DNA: TGTGCCAGCAGTTTATTATCCAGGATGAGCAATCAGCCCCAGCATTTT; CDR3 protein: CASSLLSRMSNQPQHF
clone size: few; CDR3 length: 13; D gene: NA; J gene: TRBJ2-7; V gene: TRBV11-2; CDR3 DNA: TGTGCCAGCAGCCCCCAGCTCGGCAACGAGCAGTACTTC; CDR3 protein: CASSPQLGNEQYF
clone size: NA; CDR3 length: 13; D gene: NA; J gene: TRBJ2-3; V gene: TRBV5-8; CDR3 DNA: TGTGCCAGCAGCTTTGGGGTCACAGATACGCAGTATTTT; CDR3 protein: CASSFGVTDTQYF
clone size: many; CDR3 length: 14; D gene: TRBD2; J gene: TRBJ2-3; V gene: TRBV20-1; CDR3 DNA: TGCAGTGCTAGACCTGTAGCGGGCGCAGATACGCAGTATTTT; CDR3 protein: CSARPVAGADTQYF
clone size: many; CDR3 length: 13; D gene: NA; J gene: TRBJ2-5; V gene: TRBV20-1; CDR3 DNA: TGCAGTGCTAGAGCGGACCCCGGGGAGACCCAGTACTTC; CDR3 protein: CSARADPGETQYF
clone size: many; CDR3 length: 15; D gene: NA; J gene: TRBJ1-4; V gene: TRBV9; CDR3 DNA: TGTGCCAGCAGCTCTGAGGACACCGAGGGCGGAAAACTGTTTTTT; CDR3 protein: CASSSEDTEGGKLFF
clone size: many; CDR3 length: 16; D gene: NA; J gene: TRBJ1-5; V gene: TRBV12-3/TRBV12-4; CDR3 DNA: TGTGCCAGCAGTTTAGAGCAGGGAATTGTCAATCAGCCCCAGCATTTT; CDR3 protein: CASSLEQGIVNQPQHF
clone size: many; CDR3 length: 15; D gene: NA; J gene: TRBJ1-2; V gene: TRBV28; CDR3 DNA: TGTGCCAGCTCCCCCGCCCGCGGGATAACCTATGGCTACACCTTC; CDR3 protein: CASSPARGITYGYTF
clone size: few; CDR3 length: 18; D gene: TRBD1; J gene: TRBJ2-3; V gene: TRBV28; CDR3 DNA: TGTGCCCATAGAGCGGGGACAGGGGGCAGCGGGAGGGCGGATACGCAGTATTTT; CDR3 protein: CAHRAGTGGSGRADTQYF
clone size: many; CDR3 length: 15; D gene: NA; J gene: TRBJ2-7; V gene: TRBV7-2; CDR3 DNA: TGTGCCAGCAGCTTGGGTTTCTCTTCCTCCTACGAGCAGTACTTC; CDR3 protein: CASSLGFSSSYEQYF
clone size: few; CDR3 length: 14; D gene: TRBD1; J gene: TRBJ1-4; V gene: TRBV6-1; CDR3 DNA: TGTGCCAGCAGATTCCGGGACAGGGACGAAAAACTGTTTTTT; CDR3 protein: CASRFRDRDEKLFF
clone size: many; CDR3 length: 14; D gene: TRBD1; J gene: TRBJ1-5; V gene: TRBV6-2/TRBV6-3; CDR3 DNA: TGTGCCAGCAGTTACGCGACAGGGGTATCACCCCAGCATTTT; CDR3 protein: CASSYATGVSPQHF
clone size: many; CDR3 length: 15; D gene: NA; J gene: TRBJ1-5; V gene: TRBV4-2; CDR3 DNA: TGTGCCAGCAGCCAAGATAAGGGGTTCGGACGGCCCCAGCATTTT; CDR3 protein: CASSQDKGFGRPQHF
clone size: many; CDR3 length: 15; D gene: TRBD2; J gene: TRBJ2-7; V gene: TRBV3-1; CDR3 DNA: TGTGCCAGCAGCCAAGAAAGACTAGCGGGATACGAGCAGTACTTC; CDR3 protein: CASSQERLAGYEQYF
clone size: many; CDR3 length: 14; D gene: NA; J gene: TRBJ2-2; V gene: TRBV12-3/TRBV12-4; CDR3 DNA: TGTGCCAGCAGTTTAGATTCGTACACCGGGGAGCTGTTTTTT; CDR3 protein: CASSLDSYTGELFF